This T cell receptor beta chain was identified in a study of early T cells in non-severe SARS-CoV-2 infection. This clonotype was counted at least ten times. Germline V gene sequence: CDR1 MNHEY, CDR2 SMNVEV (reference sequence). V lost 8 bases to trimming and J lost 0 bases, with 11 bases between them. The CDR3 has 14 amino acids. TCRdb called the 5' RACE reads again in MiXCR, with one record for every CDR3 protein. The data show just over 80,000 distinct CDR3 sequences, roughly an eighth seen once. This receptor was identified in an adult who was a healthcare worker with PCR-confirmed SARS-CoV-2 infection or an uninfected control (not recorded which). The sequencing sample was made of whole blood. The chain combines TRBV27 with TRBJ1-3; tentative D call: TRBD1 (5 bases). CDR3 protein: CASWTPLSGNTIYF. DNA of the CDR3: TGTGCCAGCTGGACACCTCTCTCTGGAAACACCATATATTTT.